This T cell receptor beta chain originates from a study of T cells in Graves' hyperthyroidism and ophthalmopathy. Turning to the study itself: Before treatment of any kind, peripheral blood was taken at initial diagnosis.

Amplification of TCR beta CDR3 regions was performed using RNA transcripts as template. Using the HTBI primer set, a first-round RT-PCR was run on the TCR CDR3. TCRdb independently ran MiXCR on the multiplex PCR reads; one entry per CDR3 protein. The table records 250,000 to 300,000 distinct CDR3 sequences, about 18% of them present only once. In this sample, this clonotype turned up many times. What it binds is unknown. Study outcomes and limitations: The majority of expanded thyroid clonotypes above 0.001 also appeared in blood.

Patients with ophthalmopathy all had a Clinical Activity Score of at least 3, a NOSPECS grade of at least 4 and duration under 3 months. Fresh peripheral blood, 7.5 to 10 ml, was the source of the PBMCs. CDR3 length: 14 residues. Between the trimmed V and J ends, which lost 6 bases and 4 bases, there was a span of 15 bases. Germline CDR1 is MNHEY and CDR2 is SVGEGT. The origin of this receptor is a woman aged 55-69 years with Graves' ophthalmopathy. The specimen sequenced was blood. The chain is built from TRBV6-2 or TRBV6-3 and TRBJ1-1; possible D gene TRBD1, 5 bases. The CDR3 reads CASSTWGMGTEAFF. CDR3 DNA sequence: TGTGCCAGCAGCACGTGGGGGATGGGCACTGAAGCTTTCTTT.